Below, one T cell receptor (beta chain) is given with its context. Antigen unknown. The sample belongs to a study of T cell repertoires in cytomegalovirus infection. Study overall: Public TCR beta signatures were indicative of both CMV infection and a matching HLA type.

TCRdb reprocessed the reads via MiXCR and lists one record per CDR3 protein. The data contain 640,000 or so distinct CDR3 sequences, around a third of them seen just once; the ten biggest clones take up around a sixth. Study-level results: People with CMV and the relevant HLA were identified by cumulative public TCR beta family frequency.

Trimming pared 2 bases from V and 6 bases from J, leaving 14 bases between. Germline V gives CDR1 MGHRA, CDR2 YSYEKL. The CDR3 runs 16 residues. The TCR was taken from a human donor in good health (CMV status not recorded). Some clones in this sample may be carry-over from other donors' samples. The genes are TRBV4-1 and TRBJ1-6; D may be TRBD1 (6 bases). The specimen comprised cultured PBMCs, sampled from culture after CMV antigen stimulation. The CDR3 bases are TGCGCCAGCAGCCAACCGACAGGATCTGTTAATTCACCCCTCCACTTT. This gives the protein CASSQPTGSVNSPLHF.